Listed below are T cell receptor beta chains from one sample, sequenced in a study of read filtering for tumor transcriptome and immune sequencing. TCRdb used MiXCR to reprocess the reads, holding one entry per CDR3 protein. The data show approximately 90,000 distinct CDR3 sequences, approximately 13% seen once. Sequenced: a population of CD138-negative cells sorted from bone marrow. All receptors come from a donor at least 40 years old with multiple myeloma. Both conserved end residues are part of each CDR3. A D gene is named only where the DNA matches it firmly.

15 | TRBV5-1 | . | CASSPYREGNTEAFF
12 | TRBV29-1 | TRBD1 | CSFLGQTYEQYF
14 | TRBV11-2 | . | CASSLNGGRDYPFF
17 | TRBV4-1 | . | CASSQEGRRSSYNEQFF
17 | TRBV5-1 | TRBD2 | CASSWGLAGSSYNEQFF
10 | TRBV12-3/TRBV12-4 | . | CTSRGPEAFF
12 | TRBV12-3/TRBV12-4 | . | CASSFYADTQYF
15 | TRBV7-9 | TRBD1 | CASSLESGGVGQALF
17 | TRBV19 | . | CASSMNSVQYPYNEQFF
12 | TRBV3-1 | . | CASSPFPGLWLF
13 | TRBV5-1 | . | CASINQGGDEQFF
16 | TRBV6-1 | TRBD1 | CASSQDRWSMNTEAFF
16 | TRBV5-1 | TRBD2 | CAGSLATREGAGTQYF
12 | TRBV6-2/TRBV6-3 | . | CASSQRTSEQFF
14 | TRBV28 | . | CASSPLASADTQYF
13 | TRBV3-1 | . | CASSLRLDNEQFF
17 | TRBV10-3 | . | CAISESSGQMHTGELFF
14 | TRBV29-1 | TRBD2 | CTGTSGRNINEQFF
14 | TRBV20-1 | . | CSAKTGAVSSKLFF
16 | TRBV20-1 | . | CSAPDLGGLGIGEQFF
14 | TRBV28 | . | CASSSGGFFEKLFF
13 | TRBV18 | . | CASSPRQPGEQYF
17 | TRBV7-9 | TRBD1 | CASSFRGWLAGANVLTF
13 | TRBV12-3/TRBV12-4 | TRBD1 | CASSPQQGGEAFF
12 | TRBV29-1 | TRBD1 | CSVEGQGWEQYF
18 | TRBV4-1 | TRBD1 | CASSQNRGVGYSGNTIYF
12 | TRBV7-9 | . | CASSPRPYEQYF
12 | TRBV5-1 | . | CASSFDRTEAFF
15 | TRBV19 | . | CASSPLGSGNQPQHF
16 | TRBV10-3 | TRBD2 | CAISEPGGRIAGELFF
15 | TRBV19 | TRBD2 | CASSILASGYNEQFF
15 | TRBV10-3 | . | CAISDPLTSLGEQFF
19 | TRBV6-2/TRBV6-3 | . | CASSYNPSHRTESTDTQYF
15 | TRBV29-1 | TRBD2 | CSVGGLASGIDTQYF
16 | TRBV5-1 | . | CASSLGMGPPYNEQFF
13 | TRBV7-9 | . | CASSSRDSREQYF
15 | TRBV7-8 | . | CASSLKGGVGGELFF
13 | TRBV6-6 | . | CASRLLSQETQYF
13 | TRBV7-6 | . | CASSTGTGDEQFF
14 | TRBV25-1 | . | CASQDRGSKNIQYF
15 | TRBV20-1 | TRBD2 | CSAPRRGRVTGELFF
12 | TRBV30 | TRBD2 | CAWALAGDEQFF
15 | TRBV30 | . | CAWSANREWANVLTF
15 | TRBV9 | . | CASSVVQSGANVLTF
14 | TRBV7-9 | TRBD1 | CASSPRTGNQPQQF
13 | TRBV5-1 | . | CASSEGTYNEQFF
15 | TRBV2 | TRBD2 | CASRGSGSWQETQYF
13 | TRBV5-5 | . | CASSLPSPYEQYF